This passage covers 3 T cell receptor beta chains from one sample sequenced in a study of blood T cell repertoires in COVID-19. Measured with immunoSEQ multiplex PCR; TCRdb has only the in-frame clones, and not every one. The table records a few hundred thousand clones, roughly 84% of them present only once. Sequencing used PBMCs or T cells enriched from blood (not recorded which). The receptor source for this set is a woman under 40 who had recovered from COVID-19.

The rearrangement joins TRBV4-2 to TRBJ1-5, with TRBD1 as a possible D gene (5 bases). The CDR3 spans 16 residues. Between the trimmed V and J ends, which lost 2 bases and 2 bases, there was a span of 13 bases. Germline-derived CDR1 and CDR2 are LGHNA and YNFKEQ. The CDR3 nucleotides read TGTGCCAGCAGCCAAACGGGGAGGGGCCGCAATCAGCCCCAGCATTTT. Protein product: CASSQTGRGRNQPQHF.

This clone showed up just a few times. CDR3 protein: CASSIWRERNEQFF. The DNA for the CDR3 is TGTGCCAGTAGTATCTGGCGGGAGAGGAATGAGCAGTTCTTC. This chain connects TRBV19 to TRBJ2-1; 7 positions agree with TRBD2. Trimming removed 3 bases from V and 7 bases from J; junction bases left unmatched: 6. Germline CDR1 reads LNHDA; CDR2 reads SQIVND (reference sequence). This CDR3 contains 14 residues.

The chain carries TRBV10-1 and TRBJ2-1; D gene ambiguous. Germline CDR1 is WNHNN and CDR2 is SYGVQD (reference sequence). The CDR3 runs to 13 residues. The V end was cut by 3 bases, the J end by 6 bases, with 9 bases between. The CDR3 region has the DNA TGCGCCAGCAGTGAAACACGTGTCAATGAGCAGTTCTTC. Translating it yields CASSETRVNEQFF.